Listed here is a single T cell receptor beta chain. Its cognate antigen is unknown. Production of TCR beta cDNA used 500 ng total RNA together with a constant-region primer. Library construction for TCR beta comprised three nested multiplex PCR rounds performed with slightly modified ARM-PCR. Each of the first two PCR rounds ran roughly 9 cycles with TRBV1-TRBV30 forward and C-beta reverse primers. From the multiplex PCR reads, TCRdb called clonotypes with MiXCR, one entry per CDR3 protein. The sample records approximately 79,000 distinct CDR3 sequences, 60% to 75% being singletons. This sample stems from a study of tumor-infiltrating lymphocytes in primary liver carcinoma. The overall study: The patients included men and women who were aged 30 to 69 years. Study findings and constraints: Overlap in tumor-adjacent and tumor-blood pairs fell below that of tumor region pairs.

The source material, roughly 20-31 mg of unsorted bulk tissue, was used to co-extract RNA and DNA. Subjects presented with primary liver carcinoma managed by surgical resection. Five distinct regions per tumor were sampled. Germline CDR1 SGHAT, CDR2 FQNNGV. The CDR3 consists of 17 residues. V was pared by 11 bases and J by 6 bases, with 30 bases between. The chain joins TRBV11-2 to TRBJ2-3; a weak D match, TRBD1 (6 bases). Material for sequencing was liver tumor tissue from sampling region 4. The subset here: tumor region T4, right-lateral pole. The receptor was isolated from a man aged 40-50 years with primary liver carcinoma and hepatitis B virus infection. The DNA of the CDR3 is TGTGCCTGTAGCTTAGATCTTGGGACAAGGGCAAGCGATACGCAGTATTTT. Translated, it gives CACSLDLGTRASDTQYF.